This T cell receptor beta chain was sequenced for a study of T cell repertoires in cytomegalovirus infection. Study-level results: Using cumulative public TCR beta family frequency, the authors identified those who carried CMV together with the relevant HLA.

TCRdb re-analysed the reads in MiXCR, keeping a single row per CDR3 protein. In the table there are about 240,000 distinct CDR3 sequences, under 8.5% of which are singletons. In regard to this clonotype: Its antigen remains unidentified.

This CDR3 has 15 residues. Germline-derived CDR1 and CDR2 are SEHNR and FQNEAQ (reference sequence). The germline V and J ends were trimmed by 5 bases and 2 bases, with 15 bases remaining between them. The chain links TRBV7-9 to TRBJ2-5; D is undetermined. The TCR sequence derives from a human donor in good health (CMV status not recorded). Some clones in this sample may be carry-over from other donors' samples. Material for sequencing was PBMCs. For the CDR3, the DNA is TGTGCCAGCAGCCCCACCCTGGGAAATCAAGAGACCCAGTACTTC. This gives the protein CASSPTLGNQETQYF.